This TCR beta chain was recovered during a study of cytomegalovirus exposure and HLA in healthy donors. General study results and limits: DRB1 showed the most TCR associations and HLA-C the fewest in a later analysis, as rates varied by HLA locus. Later analysis demonstrated an association between a missense DCLRE1C variant and TCR beta V- and J-gene trimming. In a later analysis, an Asian-associated ancestry cluster reportedly showed fewer N-insertions than the approximately 670-donor mean.

60 Vbeta and 13 Jbeta primers were used in PCR. The table came from immunoSEQ multiplex PCR; TCRdb's copy has only in-frame clones and leaves some out. Seen here are nearly 200,000 clones, 75% to 85% observed once, and the top ten hold approximately 0.4%. This clone has more than one count but fewer than ten. Antigen unknown. CDR1 and CDR2 from the germline V gene are LGHNA and YSLEER. CDR3 length: 13 amino acids. Trimming left V 1 base short and J 5 bases short, with 8 bases between. The source is a male donor in good health and CMV-seropositive. J is TRBJ2-5 and V is TRBV4-3; D is unclear. The sample consisted of PBMCs. This CDR3 reads CASSQGRWETQYF. In DNA, the CDR3 is TGCGCCAGCAGCCAAGGCAGGTGGGAGACCCAGTACTTC.